This T cell receptor (beta chain) was observed in a study of CD8+ T cells in alopecia areata. Treatment meaning: oral pan-JAK inhibitor, 5-10 mg twice daily. Peripheral blood and lesional scalp punch biopsies came from alopecia areata patients. About this clone itself: No antigen is known for it.

Regarding the study as a whole: Scalp clonality, together with expanded CD8+ clones among the top 100, fell significantly with tofacitinib.

Per germline, CDR1 MNHEY and CDR2 SMNVEV (reference sequence). The V gene lost 2 bases and the J gene lost 6 bases, with 10 bases spanning the gap. The CDR3 length is 13 residues. Reverse transcription of extracted RNA yielded cDNA, which provided the sequencing template. Measured with immunoSEQ multiplex PCR; TCRdb has only the in-frame clones, and not every one. The profile covers 150,000 to 200,000 clones, with about 51% appearing a single time and 10% taken by the ten largest. The source material was CD8+ T cells sorted from blood, sampled around week 54, from a patient treated with tofacitinib. The V gene is TRBV27, the J gene TRBJ2-5; no firm D call. The source is a human donor with alopecia areata. The CDR3 here is CASSLLPGQTQYF. CDR3 sequence (DNA): TGTGCCAGCAGTTTACTACCGGGTCAGACCCAGTACTTC.